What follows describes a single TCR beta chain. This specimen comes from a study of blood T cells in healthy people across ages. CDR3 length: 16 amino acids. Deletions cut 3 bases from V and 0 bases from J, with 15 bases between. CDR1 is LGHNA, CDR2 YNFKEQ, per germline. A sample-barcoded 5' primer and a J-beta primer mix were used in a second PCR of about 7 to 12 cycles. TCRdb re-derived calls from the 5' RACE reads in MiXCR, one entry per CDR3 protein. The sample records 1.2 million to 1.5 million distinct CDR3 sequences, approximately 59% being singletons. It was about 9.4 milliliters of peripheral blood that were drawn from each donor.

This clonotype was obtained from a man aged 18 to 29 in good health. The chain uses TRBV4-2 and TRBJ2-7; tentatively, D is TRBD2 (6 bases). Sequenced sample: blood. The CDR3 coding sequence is TGTGCCAGCAGCCATTCCGGGACTCAGAGCTCCTACGAGCAGTACTTC. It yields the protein CASSHSGTQSSYEQYF.